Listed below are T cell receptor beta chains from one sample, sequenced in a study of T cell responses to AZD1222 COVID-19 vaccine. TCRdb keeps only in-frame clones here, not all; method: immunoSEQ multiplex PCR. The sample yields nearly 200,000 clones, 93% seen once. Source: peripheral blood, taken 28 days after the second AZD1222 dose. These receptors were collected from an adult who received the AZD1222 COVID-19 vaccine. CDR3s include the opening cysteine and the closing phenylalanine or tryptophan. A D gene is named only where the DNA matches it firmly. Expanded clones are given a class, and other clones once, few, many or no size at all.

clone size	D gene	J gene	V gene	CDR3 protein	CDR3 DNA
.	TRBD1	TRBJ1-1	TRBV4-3	CASSHQGGRSTEAFF	TGCGCCAGCAGCCACCAGGGGGGGAGGTCCACTGAAGCTTTCTTT
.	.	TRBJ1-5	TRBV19	CASSPRTVYSNQPQHF	TGTGCCAGTAGTCCACGGACAGTTTATAGCAATCAGCCCCAGCATTTT
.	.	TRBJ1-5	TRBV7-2	CASSLGWGVNQPQHF	TGTGCCAGCAGCTTAGGCTGGGGTGTTAATCAGCCCCAGCATTTT
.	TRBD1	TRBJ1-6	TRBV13	CASSSGTGDSPLHF	TGTGCCAGCAGCTCCGGGACAGGGGACTCACCCCTCCACTTT
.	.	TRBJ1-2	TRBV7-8	CASSPRTDANYGYTF	TGTGCCAGCAGCCCAAGGACAGACGCTAACTATGGCTACACCTTC
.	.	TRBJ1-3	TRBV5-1	CASSLELDSSGNTIYF	TGCGCCAGCAGCTTGGAACTAGACAGCTCTGGAAACACCATATATTTT
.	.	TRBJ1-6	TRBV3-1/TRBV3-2	CASSPPADYSPLHF	TGTGCCAGCAGCCCCCCGGCGGATTATTCACCCCTCCACTTT
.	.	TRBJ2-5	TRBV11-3	CASSLGSTGPGETQYF	TGTGCCAGCAGCTTAGGGAGCACAGGGCCAGGAGAGACCCAGTACTTC
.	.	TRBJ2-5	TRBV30	CAWSPEWQTQYF	TGTGCCTGGAGCCCAGAGTGGCAGACCCAGTACTTC
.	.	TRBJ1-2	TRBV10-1	CASSPGRGYGYTF	TGCGCCAGCAGTCCGGGGAGGGGCTATGGCTACACCTTC
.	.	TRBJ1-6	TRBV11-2	CASSLRGSHNSPLHF	TGTGCCAGCAGCTTACGTGGGTCCCATAATTCACCCCTCCACTTT
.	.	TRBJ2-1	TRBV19	CASRAFHEQFF	TGTGCCAGTAGGGCCTTTCATGAGCAGTTCTTC
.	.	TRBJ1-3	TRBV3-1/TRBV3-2	CASSLMLLGGGNTIYF	TGTGCCAGCAGCCTAATGCTACTAGGCGGTGGAAACACCATATATTTT
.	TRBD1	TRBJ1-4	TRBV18	CASSRDRDEKLFF	TGTGCCAGCTCCAGGGACAGGGATGAAAAACTGTTTTTT
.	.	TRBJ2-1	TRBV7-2	CASSLAAGASYNEQFF	TGTGCCAGCAGCTTAGCGGCGGGGGCGTCCTACAATGAGCAGTTCTTC
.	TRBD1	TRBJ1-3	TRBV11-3	CASSLGTDQIMNSGNTIYF	TGTGCCAGCAGCTTGGGGACAGATCAAATTATGAACTCTGGAAACACCATATATTTT
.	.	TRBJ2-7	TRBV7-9	CASISRDTTSYEQYF	TGTGCCAGTATCTCCAGGGACACTACCTCCTACGAGCAGTACTTC
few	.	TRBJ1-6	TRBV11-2	CASSSEGVNSPLHF	TGTGCCAGCAGCTCAGAAGGGGTTAATTCACCCCTCCACTTT
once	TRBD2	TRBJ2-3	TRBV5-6	CASSLRLAATDTQYF	TGTGCCAGCAGCTTACGACTAGCGGCCACAGATACGCAGTATTTT
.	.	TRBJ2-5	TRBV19	CASSGGRETQYF	TGTGCCAGTAGCGGGGGGCGGGAGACCCAGTACTTC
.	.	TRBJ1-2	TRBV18	CASSLGRDYGYTF	TGTGCCAGCTCACTGGGCAGGGACTATGGCTACACCTTC
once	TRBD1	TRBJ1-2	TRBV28	CASSHGTVNYGYTF	TGTGCCAGCAGTCATGGGACAGTTAACTATGGCTACACCTTC